These 17 T cell receptor beta chains were sequenced from one sample in a study of human T cells and chemical hapten exposure. Time point: pre-sensitization, week 0. Regarding treatment: therapeutic diphenylcyclopropenone sensitization with weekly scalp DPC. TCRdb redid the calling of the RACE reads with MiXCR, one entry per CDR3 protein. The sample carries about 300,000 distinct CDR3 sequences, 5.5% recorded once. The source was whole blood, collected in connection with sensitization to the hapten diphenylcyclopropenone (DPC). These receptors were collected from a woman under 30 with alopecia areata. Some clones in this sample may be carry-over from other donors' samples.

The chain recombines TRBV7-3 with TRBJ1-1; 9 positions agree with TRBD1. The V segment lost 6 bases and the J segment 1 base; nucleotides outside the gene matches: 6. The CDR3 has 15 residues. Germline CDR1 reads SGHTA; CDR2 reads FQGTGA. CDR3 bases: TGTGCCAGCAGTCTGACAGGGGGTCGGAACACTGAAGCTTTCTTT. Protein product: CASSLTGGRNTEAFF. Combining the CDR3 with reference TRBV7-3 and TRBJ1-1 gives the whole variable domain GAGVSQTPSNKVTEKGKYVELRCDPISGHTALYWYRQSLGQGPEFLIYFQGTGAADDSGLPNDRFFAVRPEGSVSTLKIQRTERGDSAVYLCASSLTGGRNTEAFFGQGTRLTVV.

The sample holds a few counts of this clonotype. The rearrangement uses TRBV9 and TRBJ2-3; 7 nucleotides line up with TRBD1. The germline gives CDR1 SGDLS, CDR2 YYNGEE. The CDR3 sequence is 16 residues long. The junction had 11 bases not matched to a gene; V was cut back by 4 bases and J by 3 bases. CDR3 in DNA: TGTGCCAGCAGCCCACGCCGGGACAGCAAAACAGATACGCAGTATTTT. Translating it yields CASSPRRDSKTDTQYF.

A remark on this clonotype: A read error is possible here, since a much larger clone lies one base away. The chain uses TRBV21-1 and TRBJ2-7; TRBD1, the table's D call, lacks a check against the DNA. TRBV21-1 is designated a pseudogene. CDR3 length: 14 residues. DNA of the CDR3: TGTGCCAGCAGCCCGAACCGGGGTGGGAGAGAGCAGTACTTC. This codes for CASSPNRGGREQYF.

There are many counts of this clonotype. The chain links TRBV29-1 to TRBJ2-2; no definite D call. Trimming took 2 bases from V and 5 from J, leaving 12 bases between them. Germline assignment: CDR1 SQVTM and CDR2 ANQGSEA. The CDR3 is made up of 14 amino acids. CDR3 region: CSVEPNQGTGELFF. The CDR3 bases are TGCAGCGTTGAACCCAACCAAGGGACCGGGGAGCTGTTTTTT.

As for this clonotype: It may be a read error: a sequence one base away is much more abundant. The chain carries TRBV29-1 and TRBJ2-5; D ambiguous. The germline CDR1 and CDR2 sequences are SQVTM and ANQGSEA. The V end lost 7 bases, the J end lost 4 bases, and 10 bases lay between the germline ends. The CDR3 loop spans 11 amino acids. DNA for the CDR3: TGCAGCGCCCGACTCATAGAGACCCAGTACTTC. It translates to CSARLIETQYF.

This clonotype was detected ten times or more. The CDR3 loop is CASSSTGGATDTQYF. DNA for the CDR3: TGTGCCAGCAGTTCCACAGGGGGCGCGACAGATACGCAGTATTTT. The chain links TRBV6-2 or TRBV6-3 to TRBJ2-3; 9 bases are a match to TRBD1. From germline, CDR1 is MNHEY and CDR2 SVGEGT. The CDR3 is made up of 15 amino acids. The V gene end was trimmed by 4 bases and the J gene end by 3 bases; junction bases not matched to a gene: 5.

Points on this clonotype: Relative to the germline gene, one junction end is altered; a read error may explain this. The rearrangement uses TRBV6-6 and TRBJ2-5; no firm D call. There are 13 residues in the CDR3. Germline CDR1 is MNHNY and CDR2 is SVGAGI (reference sequence). The CDR3 spells CASSYSPPSRVHF. The CDR3 nucleotides are TGTGCCAGCAGTTATAGTCCGCCCAGCCGAGTACACTTC.

In its sample, this clonotype was seen many times. One end of the junction is discordant with germline, which a read error may explain. V and J are TRBV7-6 and TRBJ2-5; 10 nucleotides agree with TRBD2. CDR1 is SGHVS and CDR2 is FNYEAQ in the germline V gene. This CDR3 has 15 amino acids. CDR3 sequence: CASSIAGGFQETQYF. CDR3 nucleotide sequence: TGTGCCAGCAGCATAGCGGGGGGATTCCAAGAGACCCAGTACTTC.

This clonotype was detected ten times or more. This rearrangement joins TRBV6-5 to TRBJ2-7, with TRBD1 matching over 9 bases. The CDR3 length is 14 residues. From germline, CDR1 is MNHEY and CDR2 SVGAGI. V lost 0 bases and J lost 7; bases outside the gene matches: 4. CDR3 protein: CASSYSQGAREQYF. In nucleotides, the CDR3 is TGTGCCAGCAGTTACTCACAGGGGGCGCGAGAGCAGTACTTC.

This clonotype was counted at least ten times. The rearrangement links TRBV5-1 to TRBJ1-5; TRBD1 might be the D (5 bases). This CDR3 comprises 13 residues. Germline-derived CDR1 and CDR2 are SGHRS and YFSETQ. The germline V and J ends were trimmed by 4 bases and 4 bases, with 9 bases remaining between them. The CDR3 nucleotides are TGCGCCAGCAGCGTGGACACTAATCAGCCCCAGCATTTT. Protein: CASSVDTNQPQHF.

This clonotype was found a few times. The gene calls are TRBV3-1 and TRBJ2-4; D tentatively reads TRBD1 or TRBD2 (6 bases each). The V gene's germline CDR1 is LGHDT and CDR2 YNNKEL (reference sequence). Trimming took off 0 bases at V and 8 bases at J, with 14 bases between the two ends. There are 15 residues in the CDR3. CDR3 sequence reads: CASSQDRGRVDIQYF. DNA of the CDR3: TGTGCCAGCAGCCAAGATCGGGGGCGAGTCGACATTCAGTACTTC. Looking up the rest from reference TRBV3-1 and TRBJ2-4 gives the full variable domain: DTAVSQTPKYLVTQMGNDKSIKCEQNLGHDTMYWYKQDSKKFLKIMFSYNNKELIINETVPNRFSPKSPDKAHLNLHINSLELGDSAVYFCASSQDRGRVDIQYFGAGTRLSVL.

At least ten counts were recorded for this clonotype. The J gene is TRBJ2-1, the V gene TRBV6-2 or TRBV6-3, with D tentatively TRBD2 (5 bases). Trimming took off 4 bases at V and 12 bases at J, with 13 bases between the two ends. The CDR3 spans 12 residues. Per the germline V gene, CDR1 is MNHEY and CDR2 is SVGEGT. CDR3 sequence: CASSSGGDGQFF. The CDR3 nucleotides read TGTGCCAGCAGTTCCGGAGGAGACGGGCAGTTCTTC.

V is TRBV4-1 and J is TRBJ1-6; 8 nucleotides agree with TRBD1. Unmatched junction bases numbered 8, after V lost 4 bases and J lost 9 bases. The CDR3 length is 15 residues. Germline loops: CDR1 MGHRA, CDR2 YSYEKL. The CDR3 spells CASSPADRERSPLHF. Written as DNA, the CDR3 is TGCGCCAGCAGCCCCGCGGACAGGGAGCGTTCACCCCTCCACTTT.

There are a few counts of this clonotype. The chain employs TRBV7-9 and TRBJ2-7; 8 bases map to TRBD1. Germline V CDR1 and CDR2: SEHNR, FQNEAQ (reference sequence). V trimming: 5 bases; J trimming: 2 bases; junction bases outside the gene matches: 8. The CDR3 runs to 15 residues. Here the CDR3 reads CASSPNRGNTYEQYF. The CDR3 DNA sequence: TGTGCCAGCAGCCCAAACAGGGGGAACACCTACGAGCAGTACTTC.

This clonotype has just a few counts. Written as DNA, the CDR3 is TGCGCCAGCAGCCAAATGACAGGGGCCTATGGCTACACCTTC. Protein product: CASSQMTGAYGYTF. The genes are TRBV4-1 and TRBJ1-2, with TRBD1 matching 8 bases. V gave up 2 bases and J gave up 4 bases; unmatched junction bases: 3. CDR3 length: 14 amino acids. Germline V gene sequence: CDR1 MGHRA, CDR2 YSYEKL.

This clonotype was observed at least ten times. The limits of the CDR3 on the DNA are not certain, so only TCRdb's listed CDR3 is given. V is TRBV27 and J is TRBJ1-2; the table's TRBD1 call for D was not verified on the DNA. From germline, CDR1 is MNHEY and CDR2 SMNVEV (reference sequence). The CDR3 has 19 residues if both end residues are counted. CDR3 region: CASSFSGPGQGLPNYGYTF.

This clonotype turned up a few times. The chain couples TRBV4-3 to TRBJ2-1; D not certain. Germline V gene sequence: CDR1 LGHNA, CDR2 YSLEER. The CDR3 length is 15 residues. Trimming pared 1 base from V and 7 bases from J, leaving 14 bases between. CDR3 amino acids: CASSQVAAIENEQFF. DNA of the CDR3: TGCGCCAGCAGCCAAGTTGCAGCGATCGAAAATGAGCAGTTCTTC.